This T cell receptor (beta chain) was profiled in a study of OX40 agonist ivuxolimab in advanced cancers. Study overall: The dose-escalation group included hepatocellular carcinoma, melanoma, renal cell carcinoma and head and neck cancer. Participants averaged 60 years of age (range about 23 to 79) and were roughly 83% male. Patients achieving partial responses numbered three: one hepatocellular carcinoma case and two cutaneous melanoma cases.

Regarding this clone: Its antigen is currently unknown.

Assay: immunoSEQ multiplex PCR; the TCRdb copy retains only in-frame clones and omits some. Of tens of thousands of clones listed, roughly 90% are singletons. Findings of the study overall: In the expanded peripheral T cells, antigen specificity was never determined.

The germline CDR1 and CDR2 sequences are WSHSY and SAAADI. This CDR3 is 13 amino acids long. Deletions cut 9 bases from V and 4 bases from J, with 16 bases between. Sequenced here: CD4+ or CD8+ T cells sorted from blood, sampled in a trial of the OX40 agonist ivuxolimab. The V call is TRBV10-2, the J call TRBJ2-7, with D possibly being TRBD1 (6 bases). This TCR came from an adult with an advanced solid tumor such as melanoma, head and neck, liver or kidney cancer. The CDR3 DNA reads TGCGCCAGTGCCGGGACACCTAATTACGAGCAGTACTTC. Amino acids: CASAGTPNYEQYF.